The 21 T cell receptor beta chains in this list originate from one sample, sequenced in a study of T-cell reconstitution after alpha-beta-depleted transplantation in children. Molecular barcoding with unique molecular identifiers was used for the TCRbeta library. TCRdb redid the calling of the PCR reads with MiXCR, one entry per CDR3 protein. The data show 900,000 or so distinct CDR3 sequences, about 15% seen once. This material consisted of PBMCs, mostly from graft donor cells, taken 360 days after TCRalphabeta/CD19-depleted stem cell transplant. The receptor source for this set is a male patient under 18 who had a stem cell transplant for acute lymphoblastic leukemia, so the T cells may come from the graft donor.

The V and J genes are TRBV12-3 or TRBV12-4 and TRBJ2-1; D gene unclear. The CDR3 is made up of 13 amino acids. The V and J ends lost 2 bases and 9 bases respectively, with 11 bases between them. The CDR3 protein is CASSLLYGTEQFF. CDR3 nucleotide sequence: TGTGCCAGCAGTTTATTGTACGGAACTGAGCAGTTCTTC.

This clonotype has at least ten counts. The V call is TRBV29-1, the J call TRBJ2-7; D gene uncertain. Germline V lookup: CDR1 SQVTM, CDR2 ANQGSEA. Trimming pared 1 base from V and 4 bases from J, leaving 11 bases between. This CDR3 is 13 amino acids long. The chain's CDR3 is CSVEGVRPYEQYF. CDR3 sequence (DNA): TGCAGCGTTGAAGGGGTGAGACCTTACGAGCAGTACTTC.

In this sample, this clonotype turned up a few times. The chain combines TRBV29-1 with TRBJ2-5, with 9 bases fitting TRBD1. Per the germline V gene, CDR1 is SQVTM and CDR2 is ANQGSEA. This CDR3 contains 11 residues. The V segment lost 8 bases and the J segment 5 bases; nucleotides outside the gene matches: 3. DNA of the CDR3: TGCAGCACCGGACAGGGGGAGACCCAGTACTTC. Its protein is CSTGQGETQYF. Drawing the rest from reference TRBV29-1 and TRBJ2-5, the complete variable domain is SAVISQKPSRDICQRGTSLTIQCQVDSQVTMMFWYRQQPGQSLTLIATANQGSEATYESGFVIDKFPISRPNLTFSTLTVSNMSPEDSSIYLCSTGQGETQYFGPGTRLLVL.

This clonotype was seen more than once but under ten times. V and J are TRBV20-1 and TRBJ2-5; D is possibly TRBD1 or TRBD2 (7 bases each). Trimming removed 0 bases from V and 4 bases from J, with 15 bases in between. CDR3 size: 15 residues. CDR1 and CDR2 from the germline V gene are DFQATT and SNEGSKA (reference sequence). The DNA for the CDR3 is TGCAGTGCTAGAGACTATACCAGGGGGGGAGAGACCCAGTACTTC. Protein: CSARDYTRGGETQYF.

This clonotype was observed a few times. The genes are TRBV29-1 and TRBJ2-7; 8 bases agree with TRBD2. J was trimmed by 4 bases and V by 7 bases; bases with no gene match: 15. CDR1 SQVTM and CDR2 ANQGSEA come from the germline V gene. CDR3 length: 15 residues. CDR3 protein: CSAEGISGTTYEQYF. DNA for the CDR3: TGCAGCGCCGAAGGGATTAGCGGGACCACATACGAGCAGTACTTC.

The V call is TRBV5-4, the J call TRBJ2-5, with 7 bases aligning to TRBD2. Germline V CDR1 and CDR2: SGHNT, YYREEE (reference sequence). There are 14 residues in the CDR3. Trimming cost V 1 base and J 2 bases; bases outside gene matches: 2. CDR3: CASSLQLAQETQYF. The CDR3 DNA sequence: TGTGCCAGCAGCTTGCAACTAGCGCAAGAGACCCAGTACTTC.

The genes are TRBV7-9 and TRBJ1-3; no definite D call. V lost 5 bases to trimming and J lost 0 bases, with 11 bases between them. The CDR3 extends over 15 amino acids. Germline CDR1 reads SEHNR; CDR2 reads FQNEAQ (reference sequence). The CDR3 bases are TGTGCCAGCAGCCCGGACTTAAGCTCTGGAAACACCATATATTTT. Its translation: CASSPDLSSGNTIYF.

J is TRBJ2-5 and V is TRBV18, with TRBD1 matching over 9 bases. J was trimmed by 5 bases and V by 3 bases; bases with no gene match: 7. CDR3 length equals 15 residues. CDR1 is KGHSH, CDR2 LQKENI, per germline. Here the CDR3 DNA reads TGTGCCAGCTCACCGGGGACAGGGCCGGGGGAGACCCAGTACTTC. This gives the protein CASSPGTGPGETQYF.

This clonotype was recorded many times. The chain joins TRBV29-1 to TRBJ1-4, with D hard to call. Germline V gene data show CDR1 as SQVTM and CDR2 as ANQGSEA. The CDR3 spans 11 residues. The V and J ends lost 3 bases and 8 bases respectively, with 7 bases between them. The CDR3 DNA reads TGCAGCGTTGAGTCCCGGGAAAAACTGTTTTTT. It codes for CSVESREKLFF.

The sample holds many counts of this clonotype. The chain has TRBV5-1 and TRBJ2-1, with 7 bases lining up with TRBD2. V was clipped by 5 bases and J by 10 bases; unmatched bases: 6. This CDR3 region has 12 residues. Germline-derived CDR1 and CDR2 are SGHRS and YFSETQ. The CDR3 DNA sequence: TGCGCCAGCAGGCAGGGAGGGGTCGAGCAGTTCTTC. This translates into CASRQGGVEQFF. Supplemented by reference TRBV5-1 and TRBJ2-1, the full variable domain reads KAGVTQTPRYLIKTRGQQVTLSCSPISGHRSVSWYQQTPGQGLQFLFEYFSETQRNKGNFPGRFSGRQFSNSRSEMNVSTLELGDSALYLCASRQGGVEQFFGPGTRLTVL.

This clonotype was counted a few times. V usage is TRBV7-2 and J usage is TRBJ2-2; maybe TRBD1 (5 bases). This CDR3 contains 18 residues. V lost 3 bases and J 3 bases, leaving 20 bases between the germline ends. CDR1 and CDR2 (germline): SGHTA, FQGNSA. This CDR3 is CASSLAQGEEGYTGELFF. CDR3 DNA sequence: TGTGCCAGCAGCTTGGCCCAGGGTGAGGAAGGGTACACCGGGGAGCTGTTTTTT.

This CDR3 is CASREGWGETQYF. The CDR3, as DNA: TGTGCCAGCAGGGAAGGGTGGGGAGAGACCCAGTACTTC. The V gene is TRBV12-3 or TRBV12-4, the J gene TRBJ2-5; D not certain. This CDR3 is built from 13 residues. Trimming took 6 bases from V and 4 from J, leaving 12 bases between them.

This clonotype was detected a few times. V gene TRBV5-1 combines with J gene TRBJ2-5; 8 bases map to TRBD2. Trimming removed 4 bases from V and 7 bases from J; junction bases left unmatched: 12. The CDR3 extends over 15 amino acids. From germline, CDR1 is SGHRS and CDR2 YFSETQ. CDR3 nucleotide sequence: TGCGCCAGCAGCGTGGACAGCGGGACTAGGGTGACCCAGTACTTC. Amino acids: CASSVDSGTRVTQYF.

This rearrangement joins TRBV5-1 to TRBJ2-1, with 11 bases lining up with TRBD2. V lost 2 bases to trimming and J lost 8 bases; unmatched junction nucleotides: 6. This CDR3 comprises 15 residues. CDR1 is SGHRS, CDR2 YFSETQ, per germline. In DNA, the CDR3 is TGCGCCAGCAGCTTTACTAGCGGGAGTGGGGATGAGCAGTTCTTC. Protein sequence: CASSFTSGSGDEQFF. The full variable domain, with the rest looked up from reference TRBV5-1 and TRBJ2-1, is KAGVTQTPRYLIKTRGQQVTLSCSPISGHRSVSWYQQTPGQGLQFLFEYFSETQRNKGNFPGRFSGRQFSNSRSEMNVSTLELGDSALYLCASSFTSGSGDEQFFGPGTRLTVL.

The V and J genes are TRBV7-2 and TRBJ2-7; 7 nucleotides line up with TRBD1. This CDR3 spans 16 amino acids. V dropped 1 base and J dropped 2; count of bases not matched to a gene: 8. CDR1 is SGHTA and CDR2 is FQGNSA in the germline V gene. DNA for the CDR3: TGTGCCAGCAGCTTAGAGGGCAGGGGGTTCGCCTACGAGCAGTACTTC. It yields the protein CASSLEGRGFAYEQYF.

The J gene is TRBJ2-1, the V gene TRBV5-1; 8 nucleotides agree with TRBD1. The CDR3 has 13 residues. In germline, CDR1 is SGHRS, CDR2 YFSETQ. Unmatched junction bases numbered 3, after V lost 4 bases and J lost 6 bases. The CDR3 loop is CASSIGQGNEQFF. CDR3 nucleotides: TGCGCCAGCAGCATAGGACAGGGCAATGAGCAGTTCTTC.

This clonotype was counted at least ten times. This chain uses TRBV29-1 with TRBJ2-5; D call uncertain. V was pared by 1 base and J by 0 bases, with 9 bases between. Germline V CDR1 and CDR2: SQVTM, ANQGSEA. The CDR3 consists of 14 residues. CDR3 sequence reads: CSVEARDHQETQYF. CDR3 coding DNA: TGCAGCGTTGAAGCAAGGGATCACCAAGAGACCCAGTACTTC. Using reference TRBV29-1 and TRBJ2-5 for the parts outside the CDR3, the full variable domain is SAVISQKPSRDICQRGTSLTIQCQVDSQVTMMFWYRQQPGQSLTLIATANQGSEATYESGFVIDKFPISRPNLTFSTLTVSNMSPEDSSIYLCSVEARDHQETQYFGPGTRLLVL.

This clonotype was seen a few times. The chain is built from TRBV6-2 or TRBV6-3 and TRBJ2-4; D is unresolved. Trimming took 2 bases from V and 2 from J, leaving 7 bases between them. Germline lookup yields CDR1 MNHEY and CDR2 SVGEGT. CDR3 length equals 14 residues. This CDR3 is CASSYEGTKNIQYF. The DNA of the CDR3 is TGTGCCAGCAGTTACGAAGGGACCAAAAACATTCAGTACTTC.

This clonotype was detected ten times or more. The chain is built from TRBV27 and TRBJ2-5; 8 nucleotides align to TRBD1. CDR1 and CDR2 (germline): MNHEY, SMNVEV (reference sequence). J lost 2 bases, V lost 2 bases, and 4 bases had no gene match. The CDR3 length is 15 residues. CDR3 sequence: CASSLRRQGQETQYF. The CDR3 DNA reads TGTGCCAGCAGTTTACGAAGACAGGGGCAAGAGACCCAGTACTTC.

This clonotype was observed a handful of times. The rearrangement joins TRBV5-1 to TRBJ2-3; TRBD1 is a possible D gene (7 bases). Germline V gene lookup returns CDR1 SGHRS and CDR2 YFSETQ. V gave up 0 bases and J gave up 4 bases, with 12 bases separating them. This CDR3 has 15 residues. In DNA form, the CDR3 reads TGCGCCAGCAGCTTGGTGGAGGGGGCAGCAGATACGCAGTATTTT. Translation gives CASSLVEGAADTQYF.

The rearrangement links TRBV20-1 to TRBJ2-1, with 13 bases identical to TRBD2. This CDR3 is 20 amino acids long. The germline V gene has CDR1 DFQATT and CDR2 SNEGSKA (reference sequence). The CDR3 here is CKEAGPPGLAGFGSYNEQFF. The CDR3 region has the DNA TGCAAGGAGGCAGGGCCCCCGGGACTAGCGGGATTTGGCTCCTACAATGAGCAGTTCTTC.